This TCR beta chain was identified during a study of blood T cell repertoires in COVID-19. Looking at the study overall: Specimens from acute and convalescent COVID-19 originated in the United States, Italy and Spain.

Clones were read by immunoSEQ multiplex PCR, and TCRdb kept only the in-frame ones, dropping some. The sample shows about 120,000 clones, about four fifths of them seen only once. Germline-derived CDR1 and CDR2 are SGHTA and FQGNSA. With 0 bases removed from V and 2 bases from J, the gap between germline ends came to 13 bases. The CDR3 is made up of 16 amino acids. The genes are TRBV7-2 and TRBJ1-2; D perhaps matches TRBD1 (6 bases). Sequencing was performed on peripheral blood. This TCR was recovered from a man between 65 and 85 years old with acute or convalescent COVID-19. The CDR3, as DNA: TGTGCCAGCAGCTTAGCTTTCGGCAGGGGAAACTATGGCTACACCTTC. Residues: CASSLAFGRGNYGYTF.